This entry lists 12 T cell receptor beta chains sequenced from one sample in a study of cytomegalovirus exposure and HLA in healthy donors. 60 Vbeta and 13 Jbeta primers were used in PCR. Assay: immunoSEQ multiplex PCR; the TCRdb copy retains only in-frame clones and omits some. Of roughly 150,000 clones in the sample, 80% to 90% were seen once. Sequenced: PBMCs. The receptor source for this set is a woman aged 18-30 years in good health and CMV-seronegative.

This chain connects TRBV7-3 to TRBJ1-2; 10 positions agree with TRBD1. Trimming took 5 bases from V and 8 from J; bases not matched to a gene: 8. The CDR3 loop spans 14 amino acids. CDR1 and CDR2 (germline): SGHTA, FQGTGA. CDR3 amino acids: CASSPGTGAGGYTF. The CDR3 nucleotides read TGTGCCAGCAGCCCCGGGACAGGGGCAGGGGGCTACACCTTC. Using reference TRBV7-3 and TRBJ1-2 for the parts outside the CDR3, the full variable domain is GAGVSQTPSNKVTEKGKYVELRCDPISGHTALYWYRQSLGQGPEFLIYFQGTGAADDSGLPNDRFFAVRPEGSVSTLKIQRTERGDSAVYLCASSPGTGAGGYTFGSGTRLTVV.

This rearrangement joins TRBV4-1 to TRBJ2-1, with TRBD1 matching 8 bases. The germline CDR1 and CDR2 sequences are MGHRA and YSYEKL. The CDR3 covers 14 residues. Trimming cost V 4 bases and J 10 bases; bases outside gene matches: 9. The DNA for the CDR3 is TGCGCCAGCAGCCTCCATGGACAGGGTGGGGAGCAGTTCTTC. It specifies CASSLHGQGGEQFF.

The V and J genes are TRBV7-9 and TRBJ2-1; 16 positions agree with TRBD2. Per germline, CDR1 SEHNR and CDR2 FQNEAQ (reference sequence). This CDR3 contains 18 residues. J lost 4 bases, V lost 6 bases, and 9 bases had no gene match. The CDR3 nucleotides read TGTGCCAGCAGTCCAGGGACTAGCGGGGGGGCTAAATACAATGAGCAGTTCTTC. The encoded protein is CASSPGTSGGAKYNEQFF.

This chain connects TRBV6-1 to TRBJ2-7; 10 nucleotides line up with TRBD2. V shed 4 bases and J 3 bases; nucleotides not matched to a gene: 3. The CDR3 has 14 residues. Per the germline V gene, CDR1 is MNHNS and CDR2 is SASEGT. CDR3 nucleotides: TGTGCCAGCAGTGGGACTAGCGGCTACTACGAGCAGTACTTC. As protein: CASSGTSGYYEQYF.

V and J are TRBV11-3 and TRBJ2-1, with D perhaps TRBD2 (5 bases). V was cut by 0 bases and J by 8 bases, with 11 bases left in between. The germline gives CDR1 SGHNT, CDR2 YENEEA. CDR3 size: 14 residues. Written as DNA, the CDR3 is TGTGCCAGCAGCTTAGATCCCTACGGGGATGAGCAGTTCTTC. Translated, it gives CASSLDPYGDEQFF.

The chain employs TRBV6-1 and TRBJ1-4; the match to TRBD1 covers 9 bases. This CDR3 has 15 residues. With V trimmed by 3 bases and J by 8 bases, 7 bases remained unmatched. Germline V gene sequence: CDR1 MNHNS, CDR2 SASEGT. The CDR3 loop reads CASSETLQGAEKLFF. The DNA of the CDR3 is TGTGCCAGCAGTGAGACTCTACAGGGGGCGGAAAAACTGTTTTTT.

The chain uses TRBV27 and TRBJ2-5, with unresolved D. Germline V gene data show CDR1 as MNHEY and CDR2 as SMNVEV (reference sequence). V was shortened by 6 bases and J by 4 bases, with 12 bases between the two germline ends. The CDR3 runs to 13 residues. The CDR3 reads CASSWLNGETQYF. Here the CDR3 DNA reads TGTGCCAGCAGCTGGCTCAATGGAGAGACCCAGTACTTC.

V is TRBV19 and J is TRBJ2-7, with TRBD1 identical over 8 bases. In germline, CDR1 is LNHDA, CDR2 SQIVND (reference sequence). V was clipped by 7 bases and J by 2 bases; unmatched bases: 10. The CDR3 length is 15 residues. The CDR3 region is CASTEMGTGAYEQYF. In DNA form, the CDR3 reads TGTGCCAGTACCGAAATGGGGACAGGAGCCTACGAGCAGTACTTC.

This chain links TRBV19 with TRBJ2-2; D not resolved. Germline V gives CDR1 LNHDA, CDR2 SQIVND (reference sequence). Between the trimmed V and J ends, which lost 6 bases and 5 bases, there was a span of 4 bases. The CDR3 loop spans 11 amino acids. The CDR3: CASRTTGELFF. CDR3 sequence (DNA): TGTGCCAGTAGGACAACCGGGGAGCTGTTTTTT.

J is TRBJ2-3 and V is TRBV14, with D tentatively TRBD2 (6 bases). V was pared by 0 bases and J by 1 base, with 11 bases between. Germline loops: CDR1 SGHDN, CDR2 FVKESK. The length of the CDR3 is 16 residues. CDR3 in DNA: TGTGCCAGCAGCCAAGACGGCGGGGCGGGCACAGATACGCAGTATTTT. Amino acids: CASSQDGGAGTDTQYF.

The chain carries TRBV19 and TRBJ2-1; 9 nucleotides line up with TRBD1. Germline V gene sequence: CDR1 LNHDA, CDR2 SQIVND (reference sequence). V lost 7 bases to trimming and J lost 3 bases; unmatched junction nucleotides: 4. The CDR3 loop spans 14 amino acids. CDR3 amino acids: CASTTGGGYNEQFF. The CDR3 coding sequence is TGTGCCAGTACGACAGGGGGGGGCTACAATGAGCAGTTCTTC. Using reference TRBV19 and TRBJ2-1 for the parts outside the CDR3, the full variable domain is DGGITQSPKYLFRKEGQNVTLSCEQNLNHDAMYWYRQDPGQGLRLIYYSQIVNDFQKGDIAEGYSVSREKKESFPLTVTSAQKNPTAFYLCASTTGGGYNEQFFGPGTRLTVL.

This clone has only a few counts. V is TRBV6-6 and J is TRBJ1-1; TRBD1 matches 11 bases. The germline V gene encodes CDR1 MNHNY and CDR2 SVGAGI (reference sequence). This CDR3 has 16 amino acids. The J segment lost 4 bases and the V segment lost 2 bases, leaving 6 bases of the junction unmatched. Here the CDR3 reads CASSYGTGGLGTEAFF. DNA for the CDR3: TGTGCCAGCAGTTACGGGACAGGGGGGTTGGGCACTGAAGCTTTCTTT.